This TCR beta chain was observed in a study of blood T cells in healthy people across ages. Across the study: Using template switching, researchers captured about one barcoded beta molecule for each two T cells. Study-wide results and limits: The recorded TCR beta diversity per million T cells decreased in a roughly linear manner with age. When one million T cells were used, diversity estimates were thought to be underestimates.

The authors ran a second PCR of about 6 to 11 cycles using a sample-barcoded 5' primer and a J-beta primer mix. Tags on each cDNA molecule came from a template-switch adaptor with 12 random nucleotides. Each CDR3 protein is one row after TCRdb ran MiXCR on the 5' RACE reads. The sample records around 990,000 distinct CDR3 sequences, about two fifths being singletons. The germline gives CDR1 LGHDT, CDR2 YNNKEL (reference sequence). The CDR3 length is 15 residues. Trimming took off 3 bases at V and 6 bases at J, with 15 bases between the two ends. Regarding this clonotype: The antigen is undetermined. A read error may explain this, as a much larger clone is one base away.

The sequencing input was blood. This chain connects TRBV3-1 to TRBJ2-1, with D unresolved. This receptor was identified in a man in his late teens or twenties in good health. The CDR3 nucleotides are TGTGCCAGCAGCCACTCCACGGGTTCATCCAATGAGCAGTTCTTC. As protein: CASSHSTGSSNEQFF.